These 24 T cell receptor beta chains originate from one sample sequenced in a study of beta chain features in type 1 diabetes. Broader study findings: TCRB CDR3s were moderately but significantly shorter in Type 1 diabetes patients in all four CD4+ subsets.

All of the isolated RNA was reverse transcribed, so expressed TCRB transcripts were sequenced. TCRdb's copy holds only in-frame clones and misses some; the assay was immunoSEQ multiplex PCR. The sample holds around 600,000 clones, over 10% seen once. Their cognate antigens are unknown. Sequences were obtained from naive CD4+ T cells from blood. All receptors derive from a man aged 25-45 years with type 1 diabetes.

This clone was seen a handful of times. This chain uses TRBV5-6 with TRBJ2-6; D possibly corresponds to TRBD1 (5 bases). The V gene lost 4 bases and the J gene lost 4 bases, with 9 bases spanning the gap. CDR3 length equals 14 residues. Germline CDR1 SGHDT, CDR2 YYEEEE. The CDR3 is CASSAGLGANVLTF. The CDR3 DNA sequence: TGTGCCAGCAGCGCAGGGCTAGGGGCCAACGTCCTGACTTTC.

As DNA, the CDR3 is TGTGCCAGCAGCGTAGTAAGTAGCGGCTCTAGCTCCTACAATGAGCAGTTCTTC. Amino acids: CASSVVSSGSSSYNEQFF. The chain has TRBV9 and TRBJ2-1, with D perhaps TRBD2 (6 bases). V was clipped by 0 bases and J by 0 bases, with 16 bases between them. The CDR3 consists of 18 residues. Germline assignment: CDR1 SGDLS and CDR2 YYNGEE. The whole variable domain, remainder taken from reference TRBV9 and TRBJ2-1, is DSGVTQTPKHLITATGQRVTLRCSPRSGDLSVYWYQQSLDQGLQFLIQYYNGEERAKGNILERFSAQQFPDLHSELNLSSLELGDSALYFCASSVVSSGSSSYNEQFFGPGTRLTVL.

This clone has just a few counts. The chain has TRBV7-9 and TRBJ1-1; no clear D. Germline assignment: CDR1 SEHNR and CDR2 FQNEAQ (reference sequence). The V gene lost 7 bases and the J gene lost 6 bases, with 18 bases spanning the gap. There are 14 residues in the CDR3. CDR3 DNA: TGTGCCAGCACCTACTCGATCGGGGAAGCTGAAGCTTTCTTT. Translation gives CASTYSIGEAEAFF.

This clone was counted a few times. This sequence joins TRBV30 and TRBJ2-4; the D gene is possibly TRBD1 (5 bases). The CDR3 consists of 14 residues. CDR1 and CDR2 (germline): GTSNPN, SVGIG (reference sequence). V shed 2 bases and J shed 4 bases, with 12 bases lying between them. The CDR3, as DNA: TGTGCCTGGAGTTCATTGGCAGGGAAAAACATTCAGTACTTC. Residues: CAWSSLAGKNIQYF.

This clone was detected a few times. The CDR3 protein is CASSSTWTGREQPQHF. In nucleotides, the CDR3 is TGTGCCAGCAGTTCCACGTGGACAGGGCGTGAGCAGCCCCAGCATTTT. The J gene is TRBJ1-5, the V gene TRBV6-5; 8 positions agree with TRBD1. V dropped 4 bases and J dropped 7; count of bases not matched to a gene: 12. This CDR3 has 16 amino acids. Germline assignment: CDR1 MNHEY and CDR2 SVGAGI.

This clone was seen a handful of times. The rearrangement joins TRBV6-5 to TRBJ2-5; unclear D gene. Trimming removed 0 bases at V and 2 bases at J, with 10 bases between. Germline V gene lookup returns CDR1 MNHEY and CDR2 SVGAGI. The CDR3 is made up of 15 amino acids. CDR3 in amino acids: CASSYSRPDQETQYF. CDR3 nucleotides: TGTGCCAGCAGTTACTCTCGGCCAGATCAAGAGACCCAGTACTTC.

The gene calls are TRBV19 and TRBJ1-2, with D uncertain. The CDR3 runs to 14 residues. Looked up from germline, CDR1 is LNHDA and CDR2 is SQIVND (reference sequence). Trimming stripped 7 bases from V and 4 bases from J, with 16 bases between. CDR3 loop: CASNSGEGGYGYTF. CDR3 sequence (DNA): TGTGCCAGTAACTCGGGAGAGGGCGGCTATGGCTACACCTTC.

There are a few counts of this clone. V and J are TRBV4-3 and TRBJ2-5; TRBD2 aligns across 8 bases. V lost 0 bases and J lost 2; bases outside the gene matches: 8. CDR1 and CDR2 from the germline V gene are LGHNA and YSLEER. The CDR3 runs 17 residues. This CDR3 is CASSQDSGTSEQETQYF. The CDR3 region has the DNA TGCGCCAGCAGCCAAGATAGTGGGACTAGTGAGCAAGAGACCCAGTACTTC.

V and J are TRBV2 and TRBJ1-5; no firm D call. Per germline, CDR1 SNHLY and CDR2 FYNNEI. V was shortened by 6 bases and J by 9 bases, with 24 bases between the two germline ends. The CDR3 has 16 amino acids. The CDR3 nucleotides read TGTGCCAGCAGCCCTAATCCGGGTCCCCTGGGCCCGCCCCAGCATTTT. Its protein product is CASSPNPGPLGPPQHF.

The chain carries TRBV7-2 and TRBJ2-7; TRBD1 or TRBD2 may be the D gene (5 bases each). The V gene's germline CDR1 is SGHTA and CDR2 FQGNSA. This CDR3 spans 13 amino acids. V dropped 3 bases and J dropped 7 bases, with 13 bases sitting between them. The CDR3 nucleotides are TGTGCCAGCAGCTTGGGACCGGCAGAAGAGCAGTACTTC. Translating it yields CASSLGPAEEQYF.

V usage is TRBV2 and J usage is TRBJ2-5; tentative D call: TRBD2 (6 bases). The CDR3 totals 13 residues. Trimming took 7 bases from V and 5 from J, leaving 14 bases between them. CDR1 is SNHLY and CDR2 is FYNNEI in the germline V gene. DNA for the CDR3: TGTGCCAGCACCCCTCGGGGGTCGGAGACCCAGTACTTC. Protein: CASTPRGSETQYF.

This clone has only a few counts. This chain connects TRBV7-9 to TRBJ2-7; a weak D match, TRBD1 (6 bases). CDR3 length: 15 amino acids. Germline V lookup: CDR1 SEHNR, CDR2 FQNEAQ (reference sequence). The V gene lost 0 bases and the J gene lost 6 bases, with 15 bases spanning the gap. The CDR3 sequence is CASSLAGRGFSEQYF. CDR3 nucleotides: TGTGCCAGCAGCTTAGCGGGCAGGGGTTTTAGCGAGCAGTACTTC.

This clone was observed a few times. The chain has TRBV4-3 and TRBJ1-6; D remains unclear. Trimming removed 6 bases from V and 7 bases from J, with 16 bases in between. There are 15 residues in the CDR3. The V gene's germline CDR1 is LGHNA and CDR2 YSLEER. In nucleotides, the CDR3 is TGCGCCAGCAGACCTGCCCCGGAAGGGAATTCACCCCTCCACTTT. Its translation: CASRPAPEGNSPLHF.

This clone was recorded a few times. The chain uses TRBV27 and TRBJ2-1, with 8 bases matching TRBD2. J lost 2 bases, V lost 6 bases, and 6 bases had no gene match. The CDR3 extends over 15 amino acids. Germline V CDR1 and CDR2: MNHEY, SMNVEV (reference sequence). This CDR3 is CASSLSGVTYNEQFF. In DNA form, the CDR3 reads TGTGCCAGCAGCCTTAGCGGGGTCACCTACAATGAGCAGTTCTTC.

This clone showed up just a few times. The chain combines TRBV7-2 with TRBJ1-4; no reliable D call. This CDR3 has 16 residues. The V end lost 5 bases, the J end lost 3 bases, and 16 bases lay between the germline ends. Germline CDR1 SGHTA, CDR2 FQGNSA. The CDR3 nucleotides read TGTGCCAGCAGCACTAGGAGTCACCTTTCTAATGAAAAACTGTTTTTT. Protein product: CASSTRSHLSNEKLFF.

V gene TRBV18 combines with J gene TRBJ1-2; the match to TRBD1 covers 10 bases. Trimming removed 3 bases from V and 4 bases from J; junction bases left unmatched: 11. The CDR3 length is 17 residues. CDR1 is KGHSH, CDR2 LQKENI, per germline. CDR3: CASSPGQGTTTLYGYTF. DNA of the CDR3: TGTGCCAGCTCACCGGGACAGGGGACTACTACCCTCTATGGCTACACCTTC.

A few counts support this clone. Other DNA variants within this sample encode the same CDR3. The DNA of the CDR3 is TGTGCCAGCAGCTTGGGCGGTAGCCCCTACAATGAGCAGTTCTTC. Amino acids: CASSLGGSPYNEQFF. The chain couples TRBV5-4 to TRBJ2-1; no reliable D call. V was trimmed by 0 bases and J by 2 bases, leaving 9 bases between them. The germline gives CDR1 SGHNT, CDR2 YYREEE (reference sequence). The CDR3 extends over 15 amino acids.

V gene TRBV5-1 combines with J gene TRBJ2-1; D gene uncertain. The CDR3 is made up of 11 amino acids. Germline V gives CDR1 SGHRS, CDR2 YFSETQ. V gave up 4 bases and J gave up 9 bases, with 8 bases separating them. The CDR3 spells CASSAYSEQFF. Here the CDR3 DNA reads TGCGCCAGCAGCGCCTACTCTGAGCAGTTCTTC.

This clone has a handful of counts. V usage is TRBV25-1 and J usage is TRBJ1-6, with TRBD1 matching 9 bases. With V trimmed by 1 base and J by 7 bases, 5 bases remained unmatched. The CDR3 totals 16 residues. CDR1 MGHDK and CDR2 SYGVNS come from the germline V gene. CDR3 DNA sequence: TGTGCCAGCAGTGAATCAGGGACAGGGTTCAATTCACCCCTCCACTTT. It codes for CASSESGTGFNSPLHF.

This clone was seen a handful of times. The chain carries TRBV10-1 and TRBJ1-4, with D hard to call. Between the trimmed V and J ends, which lost 3 bases and 6 bases, there was a span of 8 bases. The germline V gene encodes CDR1 WNHNN and CDR2 SYGVQD (reference sequence). The CDR3 has 13 amino acids. The CDR3 DNA reads as TGCGCCAGCAGTGAACAGAGGGATGAAAAACTGTTTTTT. Protein product: CASSEQRDEKLFF.

The chain uses TRBV5-6 and TRBJ1-5; perhaps TRBD1 as D (6 bases). Trimming left V 5 bases short and J 6 bases short, with 15 bases between. Germline V gives CDR1 SGHDT, CDR2 YYEEEE. The CDR3 sequence is 14 residues long. CDR3: CASSLGAGVQPQHF. The CDR3 DNA reads TGTGCCAGCAGTTTAGGGGCAGGGGTTCAGCCCCAGCATTTT. The variable domain in full, completed from reference TRBV5-6 and TRBJ1-5, reads DAGVTQSPTHLIKTRGQQVTLRCSPKSGHDTVSWYQQALGQGPQFIFQYYEEEERQRGNFPDRFSGHQFPNYSSELNVNALLLGDSALYLCASSLGAGVQPQHFGDGTRLSIL.

This chain uses TRBV25-1 with TRBJ1-3, with 7 bases lining up with TRBD1. Trimming cost V 6 bases and J 3 bases; bases outside gene matches: 2. This CDR3 contains 13 residues. Germline lookup yields CDR1 MGHDK and CDR2 SYGVNS. The CDR3 sequence: CASSTGDGNTIYF. CDR3 bases: TGTGCCAGCAGCACAGGGGATGGAAACACCATATATTTT. Complete variable domain (other parts from reference TRBV25-1 and TRBJ1-3): EADIYQTPRYLVIGTGKKITLECSQTMGHDKMYWYQQDPGMELHLIHYSYGVNSTEKGDLSSESTVSRIRTEHFPLTLESARPSHTSQYLCASSTGDGNTIYFGEGSWLTVV.

This chain links TRBV28 with TRBJ2-5; 10 bases line up with TRBD1. The CDR3 sequence is 14 residues long. Per the germline V gene, CDR1 is MDHEN and CDR2 is SYDVKM. V lost 7 bases, J lost 4 bases, and 6 bases stayed unmatched. CDR3 nucleotides: TGTGCCAGCACCGAGACAGGGGGCTTAGAGACCCAGTACTTC. It codes for CASTETGGLETQYF.

As for this clone: The germline gene is not matched at one end of the junction; a read error may be the cause. This chain uses TRBV7-8 with TRBJ2-2, with D possibly TRBD2 on 6 matching bases. The germline V gene has CDR1 SGHVS and CDR2 FQNEAQ. This CDR3 comprises 15 residues. CDR3 coding DNA: TGTGCCAGCGCTGCGCGGGAAACGAACTCCGGGGAGCTGTTTTTT. This encodes CASAARETNSGELFF.